Following are 5 T cell receptor beta chains from one sample sequenced in a study of blood T cell repertoires in COVID-19. Repertoires were generated with immunoSEQ multiplex PCR, while TCRdb's copy carries only in-frame clones and drops some. There are some 150,000 clones in the sample; around 84% occur only once, and about 2.8% lies in the top ten. The sequenced material came from peripheral blood. These receptor sequences come from a human donor with acute or convalescent COVID-19. The donor label of this sample is uncertain.

J is TRBJ1-6 and V is TRBV7-2, with D perhaps matching TRBD1 (5 bases). The CDR3 spans 16 residues. The V gene's germline CDR1 is SGHTA and CDR2 FQGNSA. Deletions cut 7 bases from V and 12 bases from J, with 25 bases between. The CDR3 reads CASTPGGTQRSGPLHF. The CDR3 nucleotides read TGTGCCAGCACCCCCGGCGGGACCCAACGTAGTGGACCCCTCCACTTT. Combining the CDR3 with reference TRBV7-2 and TRBJ1-6 gives the whole variable domain GAGVSQSPSNKVTEKGKDVELRCDPISGHTALYWYRQSLGQGLEFLIYFQGNSAPDKSGLPSDRFSAERTGGSVSTLTIQRTQQEDSAVYLCASTPGGTQRSGPLHFGNGTRLTVT.

V usage is TRBV4-2 and J usage is TRBJ2-2; D gene ambiguous. Trimming pared 1 base from V and 1 base from J, leaving 10 bases between. The CDR3 is 16 amino acids. The germline V gene encodes CDR1 LGHNA and CDR2 YNFKEQ. Here the CDR3 reads CASSQVASENTGELFF. The CDR3 nucleotides are TGTGCCAGCAGCCAAGTGGCCAGCGAGAACACCGGGGAGCTGTTTTTT.

The gene calls are TRBV3-1 (or the pseudogene TRBV3-2) and TRBJ1-6; TRBD1 aligns across 7 bases. The CDR3 consists of 17 residues. The trim removed 1 base at V and 7 bases at J, leaving 10 bases unmatched. From germline, CDR1 is LGHDT and CDR2 YNNKEL (reference sequence). CDR3 sequence (DNA): TGTGCCAGCAGCCAAGTTCACAGGGACAGCCGAAATTCACCCCTCCACTTT. Translating it yields CASSQVHRDSRNSPLHF.

CDR3 bases: TGTGCCAGCAGCCGCGGGACAGCTGGAACTGAAGCTTTCTTT. Protein: CASSRGTAGTEAFF. The gene calls are TRBV6-5 and TRBJ1-1; 7 bases line up with TRBD1. Germline loops: CDR1 MNHEY, CDR2 SVGAGI. V trimming: 6 bases; J trimming: 5 bases; junction bases outside the gene matches: 9. This CDR3 spans 14 amino acids.

The rearrangement joins TRBV10-3 to TRBJ1-3; D may be TRBD1 (6 bases). The CDR3 extends over 15 amino acids. Trimming removed 3 bases at V and 1 base at J, with 10 bases between. The germline gives CDR1 ENHRY, CDR2 SYGVKD. Written as DNA, the CDR3 is TGTGCCATCAGTGACGGGACACCATCTGGAAACACCATATATTTT. Translating it yields CAISDGTPSGNTIYF.